This entry features one T cell receptor beta chain sequence. Its target is unknown. The sample is drawn from a study of T cell responses to AZD1222 COVID-19 vaccine. Study as a whole: Second-dose timings of about 4 or about 12 weeks were pooled. Whole-study results and caveats: Repertoire sampling occurred only after the peak T cell response. Mostly white British, mostly female donors; authors suggested clonal diversity may be underestimated. There were vaccine-associated CD4 TCRs across spike, dominant at 160-218 and 743-854.

Trimming shortened V by 8 bases and J by 0 bases, and 11 bases separated the two germline ends. The CDR3 loop spans 13 amino acids. Per the germline V gene, CDR1 is MDHEN and CDR2 is SYDVKM. Profiled with immunoSEQ multiplex PCR; TCRdb holds only in-frame clones, not every one. The table includes approximately 150,000 clones, about 93% detected once. The receptor was derived from an adult in good health. The sequencing here drew on peripheral blood, taken on day 0 of AZD1222 vaccination. The V gene is TRBV28, the J gene TRBJ2-7, with D tentatively TRBD2 (6 bases). The chain's CDR3 is CASLAASSYEQYF. The CDR3 DNA sequence: TGTGCCAGCTTAGCGGCGAGCTCCTACGAGCAGTACTTC.